A selection of T cell receptor beta chains follows, all from one sample in a study of T cells in Graves' hyperthyroidism and ophthalmopathy. MiXCR was run by TCRdb on the multiplex PCR reads, yielding one entry per CDR3 protein. The profile shows about 640,000 distinct CDR3 sequences, approximately 14% of them singletons. The sample consisted of blood. The receptors shown here come from a woman aged 45-65 years with Graves' ophthalmopathy. Each CDR3 is given with its conserved first and last residue. Fields, in order: V gene, D gene, J gene, clone size, CDR3 protein, CDR3 DNA. A D gene is named only where the DNA matches it firmly. For some rows the clone size is stated as once, few or many, or as a class when expanded; others skip it.

>TRBV9|TRBD2|TRBJ2-2|few
CASGGPSAGDNTGELFF
TGTGCCAGCGGAGGACCGTCAGCGGGAGATAACACCGGGGAGCTGTTTTTT
>TRBV15|.|TRBJ1-2|few
CATSRDFFGDYGLIYGYTF
TGTGCCACCAGCAGAGATTTTTTCGGGGACTATGGACTAATCTATGGCTACACCTTC
>TRBV9|TRBD2|TRBJ2-1|many
CASSVDGGRSYNEQFF
TGTGCCAGCAGCGTAGATGGCGGGAGGTCCTACAATGAGCAGTTCTTC
>TRBV5-1|.|TRBJ1-4|many
CASSLEALPHEKLFF
TGCGCCAGCAGCTTGGAGGCCCTACCGCATGAAAAACTGTTTTTT
>TRBV6-1|TRBD2|TRBJ2-1|many
CASSASGDYNEQFF
TGTGCCAGCAGTGCTAGCGGAGATTACAATGAGCAGTTCTTC
>TRBV18|TRBD1|TRBJ1-4|many
CASSPRRGQGREKLFF
TGTGCCAGCTCACCACGTAGGGGACAGGGGCGTGAAAAACTGTTTTTT
>TRBV20-1|.|TRBJ1-4|many
CSARGQSRQELFF
TGCAGTGCTAGAGGACAGAGCCGACAGGAACTGTTTTTT
>TRBV24-1|.|TRBJ1-5|.
CATSGDSNQPQHF
TGTGCCACCAGTGGGGATAGCAATCAGCCCCAGCATTTT
>TRBV24-1|.|TRBJ2-5|many
CATSDGHGETQYF
TGTGCCACCAGTGACGGACACGGGGAGACCCAGTACTTC
>TRBV18|.|TRBJ1-2|many
CASSPLPDVLWGYTF
TGTGCCAGCTCACCCCTTCCGGATGTCCTATGGGGCTACACCTTC
>TRBV12-3/TRBV12-4|.|TRBJ1-6|many
CASSFGHGPYNSPLHF
TGTGCCAGCAGTTTCGGACATGGACCTTATAATTCACCCCTCCACTTT
>TRBV25-1|.|TRBJ1-5|few
CASSESGNQPQHF
TGTGCCAGCAGTGAATCTGGCAATCAGCCCCAGCATTTT
>TRBV7-9|.|TRBJ1-2|many
CASSDVADYGYTF
TGTGCCAGCAGCGACGTGGCGGACTATGGCTACACCTTC
>TRBV20-1|TRBD2|TRBJ2-7|many
CSARDPRGLAGTREQYF
TGCAGTGCTAGAGACCCGAGGGGACTAGCGGGAACTCGGGAGCAGTACTTC
>TRBV5-1|TRBD2|TRBJ2-1|few
CASSFGGALLAGGPHNEQFF
TGCGCCAGCAGCTTTGGAGGAGCTTTACTAGCGGGAGGGCCCCACAATGAGCAGTTCTTC
>TRBV10-3|.|TRBJ2-5|few
CAIQGIEGRTQYF
TGTGCCATCCAGGGCATCGAGGGTCGGACCCAGTACTTC
>TRBV6-1|.|TRBJ2-2|.
CASSGLAGQGSGELFF
TGTGCCAGCAGTGGATTAGCGGGACAGGGATCCGGGGAGCTGTTTTTT
>TRBV10-3|TRBD2|TRBJ2-3|.
CAISPLAASTDAQYF
TGTGCCATCAGTCCGCTAGCGGCTAGCACAGATGCGCAGTATTTT
>TRBV28|TRBD2|TRBJ2-5|many
CASSFVSGRDETQYF
TGTGCCAGCAGCTTCGTTAGCGGGAGAGACGAGACCCAGTACTTC
>TRBV12-3/TRBV12-4|TRBD2|TRBJ2-5|many
CANSLALAGQETQYF
TGTGCCAACAGTTTAGCGCTAGCGGGTCAAGAGACCCAGTACTTC
>TRBV4-2|.|TRBJ2-7|few
CASSQWRSYEQYF
TGTGCCAGCAGCCAATGGCGATCCTACGAGCAGTACTTC
>TRBV6-1|.|TRBJ1-1|many
CASSYGVGQNTEAFF
TGTGCCAGCAGTTATGGGGTGGGACAAAACACTGAAGCTTTCTTT
>TRBV24-1|.|TRBJ2-2|.
CATSDLRVEIPGELFF
TGTGCCACCAGTGATTTGCGAGTCGAAATCCCCGGGGAGCTGTTTTTT
>TRBV28|TRBD1|TRBJ1-6|few
CASREYRGNINSPLHF
TGTGCCAGCAGGGAATACAGGGGAAATATTAATTCACCCCTCCACTTT
>TRBV27|TRBD1|TRBJ1-1|many
CASRDSGTGDTEAFF
TGTGCCAGCAGGGATTCCGGGACAGGGGATACTGAAGCTTTCTTT
>TRBV6-2/TRBV6-3|TRBD2|TRBJ2-1|few
CASSYVLGTSRDNEQFF
TGTGCCAGCAGTTACGTACTCGGGACTAGCCGCGACAATGAGCAGTTCTTC
>TRBV11-2|.|TRBJ2-5|many
CASSLSQTETQYF
TGTGCCAGCAGCTTATCCCAGACAGAGACCCAGTACTTC
>TRBV30|TRBD1|TRBJ1-2|many
CAWNRPGQSYGYTF
TGTGCCTGGAACAGACCGGGACAGTCCTATGGCTACACCTTC
>TRBV7-7|TRBD2|TRBJ2-1|many
CASSFGLAGVDEQFF
TGTGCTAGCAGCTTTGGACTAGCGGGAGTCGATGAGCAGTTCTTC
>TRBV12-3/TRBV12-4|.|TRBJ1-2|many
CASSSVTGGTYGYTF
TGTGCCAGCAGTTCTGTAACAGGCGGCACCTATGGCTACACCTTC
>TRBV11-2|.|TRBJ2-1|many
CASSLVVGFSSYNEQFF
TGTGCCAGCAGCTTAGTGGTAGGATTTTCCTCCTACAATGAGCAGTTCTTC
>TRBV9|TRBD2|TRBJ2-2|many
CASSRAGGRATGELFF
TGTGCCAGCAGTAGAGCGGGAGGGAGGGCTACCGGGGAGCTGTTTTTT
>TRBV11-3|.|TRBJ2-3|many
CASSPGAVRPGTDTQYF
TGTGCCAGCAGCCCCGGAGCGGTGAGACCCGGCACAGATACGCAGTATTTT
>TRBV20-1|TRBD1|TRBJ1-1|many
CSAMGQPNTEAFF
TGCAGTGCGATGGGACAGCCGAACACTGAAGCTTTCTTT
>TRBV18|TRBD1|TRBJ2-7|many
CASSPRDSLPGGEQYF
TGTGCCAGCTCACCACGGGACAGCCTACCAGGGGGCGAGCAGTACTTC
>TRBV5-1|.|TRBJ2-5|many
CASSLAGQGMRETQYF
TGCGCCAGCAGCTTGGCCGGGCAGGGGATGCGGGAGACCCAGTACTTC
>TRBV12-3/TRBV12-4|TRBD1|TRBJ2-5|many
CASSQRQGEETQYF
TGTGCCAGCAGTCAACGACAGGGGGAAGAGACCCAGTACTTC